This is a list of T cell receptor beta chains from one sample in a study of T cell repertoires in ileal Crohn's disease. Clones were read by immunoSEQ multiplex PCR, and TCRdb kept only the in-frame ones, dropping some. The sample includes roughly 16,000 clones, roughly 91% of them seen just once. Sequencing was performed on ileal tissue. The source is an adult with Crohn's disease. CDR3s include the opening cysteine and the closing phenylalanine or tryptophan. Each record gives: V gene, clone size, J gene, D gene, CDR3 protein, CDR3 DNA. D genes are given only for firm matches. Expanded clones are given a class, and other clones once, few, many or no size at all.

TRBV6-1	-	TRBJ2-1	TRBD2	CASTSSGGGNEQFF	TGTGCCAGCACCAGTAGCGGGGGGGGCAATGAGCAGTTCTTC
TRBV19	-	TRBJ2-5	TRBD2	CASSMASGSQETQYF	TGTGCCAGTAGTATGGCTAGCGGGAGCCAAGAGACCCAGTACTTC
TRBV5-1	once	TRBJ1-1	-	CASSLGDTEAFF	TGCGCCAGCAGCTTGGGAGACACTGAAGCTTTCTTT
TRBV4-2	-	TRBJ2-1	TRBD2	CASSQVGAQGGGPYNEQFF	TGTGCCAGCAGCCAAGTAGGGGCACAAGGCGGGGGGCCTTACAATGAGCAGTTCTTC
TRBV19	-	TRBJ1-6	-	CASSITPSPSGSPLHF	TGTGCCAGTAGTATTACCCCTTCACCATCCGGTTCACCCCTCCACTTT
TRBV4-3	once	TRBJ1-2	TRBD1	CASSQDPGGADGYTF	TGCGCCAGCAGCCAAGATCCAGGGGGCGCCGATGGCTACACCTTC
TRBV6-5	-	TRBJ2-1	TRBD1	CASSYRDRGSREFF	TGTGCCAGCAGTTACAGGGACAGGGGGTCTCGGGAGTTCTTC
TRBV12-5	-	TRBJ1-1	TRBD1	CASGFVGQVNTEAFF	TGTGCTAGTGGTTTTGTGGGACAGGTGAACACTGAAGCTTTCTTT
TRBV5-6	-	TRBJ2-7	TRBD2	CASSWSGLAGNEQYF	TGTGCCAGCAGCTGGTCGGGACTAGCGGGGAACGAGCAGTACTTC
TRBV11-2	-	TRBJ2-7	TRBD1	CASSLAMGQGPVGQYF	TGTGCCAGCAGCTTGGCGATGGGACAGGGGCCGGTCGGGCAGTACTTC
TRBV6-5	-	TRBJ1-2	TRBD1	CASSYYDRGGGYTF	TGTGCCAGCAGTTATTATGACAGGGGCGGGGGCTACACCTTC
TRBV2	-	TRBJ2-5	-	CASSARQSQETQYF	TGTGCCAGCAGTGCCAGACAGAGCCAAGAGACCCAGTACTTC